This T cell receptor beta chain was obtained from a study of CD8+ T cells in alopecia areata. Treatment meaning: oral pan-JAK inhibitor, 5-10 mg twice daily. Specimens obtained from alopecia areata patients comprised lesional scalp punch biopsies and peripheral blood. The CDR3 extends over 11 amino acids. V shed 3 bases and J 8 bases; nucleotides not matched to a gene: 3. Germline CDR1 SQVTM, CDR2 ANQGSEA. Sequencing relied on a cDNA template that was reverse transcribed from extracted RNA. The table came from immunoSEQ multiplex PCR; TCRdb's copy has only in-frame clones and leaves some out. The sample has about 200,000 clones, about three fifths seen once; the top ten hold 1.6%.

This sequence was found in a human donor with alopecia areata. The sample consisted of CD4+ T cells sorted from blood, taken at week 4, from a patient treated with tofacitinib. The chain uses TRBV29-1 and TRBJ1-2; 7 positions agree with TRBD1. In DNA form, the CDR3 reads TGCAGCGTTGATGTACAGGGGGGCTACACCTTC. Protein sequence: CSVDVQGGYTF.